This T cell receptor beta chain was observed in a study of cytomegalovirus exposure and HLA in healthy donors. Study-level information: Previous work identified roughly 120 million unique TCR beta sequences from roughly 180 million T cells.

Remarks on this clone: Its specificity is not known.

Study-wide results and limits: The study designated around 150 TCR beta chains cytomegalovirus-associated. Most TCRs appeared rarely, but some public TCRs recurred in many donors. It was taken for granted in presence/absence analyses that sequencing depth across donors was roughly uniform.

This CDR3 is built from 17 residues. Per germline, CDR1 LGHNA and CDR2 YSLEER. Losses at the gene ends were 2 bases for V and 1 base for J; bases not matched to a gene: 6. Primers for the PCR totalled 60 Vbeta and 13 Jbeta. Assay used: immunoSEQ multiplex PCR; TCRdb lists only in-frame clones, some missing. This sample's table has 30,000 to 35,000 clones. The clonotype comes from a woman in her thirties or forties in good health and CMV-seropositive. The rearrangement uses TRBV4-3 and TRBJ2-2; 8 positions agree with TRBD1. Sequenced material: PBMCs. The CDR3 is CASSQLTGTGNTGELFF. The CDR3 DNA reads TGCGCCAGCAGCCAACTTACCGGGACAGGGAACACCGGGGAGCTGTTTTTT.